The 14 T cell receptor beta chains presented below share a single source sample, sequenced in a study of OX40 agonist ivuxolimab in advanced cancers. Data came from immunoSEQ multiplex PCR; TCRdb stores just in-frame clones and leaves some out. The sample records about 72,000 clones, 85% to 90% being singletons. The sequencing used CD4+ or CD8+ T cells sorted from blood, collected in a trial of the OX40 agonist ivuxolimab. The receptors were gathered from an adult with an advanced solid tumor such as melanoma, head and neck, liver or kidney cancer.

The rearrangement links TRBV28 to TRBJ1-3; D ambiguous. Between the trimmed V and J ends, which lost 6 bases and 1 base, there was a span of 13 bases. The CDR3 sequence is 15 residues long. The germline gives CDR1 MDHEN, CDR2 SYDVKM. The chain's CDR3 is CASSTPGRSGNTIYF. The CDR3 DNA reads TGTGCCAGCAGCACCCCTGGACGATCTGGAAACACCATATATTTT.

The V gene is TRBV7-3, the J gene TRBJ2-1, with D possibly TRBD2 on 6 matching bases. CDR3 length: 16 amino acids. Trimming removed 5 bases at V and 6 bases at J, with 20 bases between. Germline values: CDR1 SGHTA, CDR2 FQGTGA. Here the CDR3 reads CASSPTAAGNFNEQFF. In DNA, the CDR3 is TGTGCCAGCAGCCCTACTGCTGCGGGGAACTTCAATGAGCAGTTCTTC.

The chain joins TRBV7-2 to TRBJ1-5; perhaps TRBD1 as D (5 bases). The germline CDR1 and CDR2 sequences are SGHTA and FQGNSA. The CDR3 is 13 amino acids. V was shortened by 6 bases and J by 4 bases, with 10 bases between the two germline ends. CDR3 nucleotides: TGTGCCAGCAGACAGACAGTGAATCAGCCCCAGCATTTT. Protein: CASRQTVNQPQHF. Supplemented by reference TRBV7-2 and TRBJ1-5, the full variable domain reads GAGVSQSPSNKVTEKGKDVELRCDPISGHTALYWYRQSLGQGLEFLIYFQGNSAPDKSGLPSDRFSAERTGGSVSTLTIQRTQQEDSAVYLCASRQTVNQPQHFGDGTRLSIL.

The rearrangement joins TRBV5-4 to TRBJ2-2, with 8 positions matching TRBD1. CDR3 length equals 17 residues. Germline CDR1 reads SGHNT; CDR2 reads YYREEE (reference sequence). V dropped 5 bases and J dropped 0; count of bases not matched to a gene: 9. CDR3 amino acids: CASRQGGLLPNTGELFF. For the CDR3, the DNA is TGTGCCAGCAGACAGGGGGGCCTTTTACCGAACACCGGGGAGCTGTTTTTT.

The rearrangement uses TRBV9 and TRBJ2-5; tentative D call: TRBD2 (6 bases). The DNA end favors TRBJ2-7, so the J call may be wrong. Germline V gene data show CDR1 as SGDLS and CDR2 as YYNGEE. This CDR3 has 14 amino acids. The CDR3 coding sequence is TGTGCCAGCAGCGTACGGCGGGACTCCTACGAGCAGTACTTC. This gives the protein CASSVRRDSYEQYF.

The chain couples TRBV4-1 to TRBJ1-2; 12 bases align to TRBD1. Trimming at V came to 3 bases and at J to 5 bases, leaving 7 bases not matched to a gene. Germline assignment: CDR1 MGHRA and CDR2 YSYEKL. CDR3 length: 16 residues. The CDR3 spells CASSHGPGQGAYGYTF. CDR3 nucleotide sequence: TGCGCCAGCAGCCACGGTCCGGGACAGGGGGCTTATGGCTACACCTTC.

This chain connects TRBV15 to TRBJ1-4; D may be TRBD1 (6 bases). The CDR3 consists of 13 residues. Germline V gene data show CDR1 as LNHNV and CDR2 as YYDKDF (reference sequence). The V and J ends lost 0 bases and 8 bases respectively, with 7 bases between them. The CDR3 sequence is CATSRERGEKLFF. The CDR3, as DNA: TGTGCCACCAGCAGAGAAAGGGGGGAAAAACTGTTTTTT.

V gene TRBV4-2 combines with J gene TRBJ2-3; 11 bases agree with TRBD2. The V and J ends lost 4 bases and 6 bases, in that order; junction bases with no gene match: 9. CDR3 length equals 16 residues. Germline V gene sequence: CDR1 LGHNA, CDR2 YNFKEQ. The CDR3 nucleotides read TGTGCCAGCAGCCGCAATCTAGCGGGGGGCGGGGATACGCAGTATTTT. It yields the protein CASSRNLAGGGDTQYF.

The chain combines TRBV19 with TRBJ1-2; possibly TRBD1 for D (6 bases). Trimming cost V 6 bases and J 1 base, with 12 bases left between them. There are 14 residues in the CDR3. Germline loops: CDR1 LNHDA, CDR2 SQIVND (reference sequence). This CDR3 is CASSPGALNYGYTF. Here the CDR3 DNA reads TGTGCCAGTAGCCCAGGGGCTCTTAACTATGGCTACACCTTC. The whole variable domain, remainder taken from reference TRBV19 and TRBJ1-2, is DGGITQSPKYLFRKEGQNVTLSCEQNLNHDAMYWYRQDPGQGLRLIYYSQIVNDFQKGDIAEGYSVSREKKESFPLTVTSAQKNPTAFYLCASSPGALNYGYTFGSGTRLTVV.

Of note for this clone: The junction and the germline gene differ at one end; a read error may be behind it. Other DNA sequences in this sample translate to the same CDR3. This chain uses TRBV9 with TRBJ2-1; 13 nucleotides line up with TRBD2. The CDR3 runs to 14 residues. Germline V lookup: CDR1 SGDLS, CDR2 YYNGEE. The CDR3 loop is CASSRGTSGDEQFF. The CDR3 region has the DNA TGTGCCAGCAGCAGAGGGACTAGCGGGGATGAACAGTTCTTC.

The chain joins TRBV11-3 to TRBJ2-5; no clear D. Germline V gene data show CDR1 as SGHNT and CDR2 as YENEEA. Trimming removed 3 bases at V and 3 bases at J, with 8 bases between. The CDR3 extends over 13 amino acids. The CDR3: CASSLGPEETQYF. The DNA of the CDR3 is TGTGCCAGCAGCTTGGGTCCAGAAGAGACCCAGTACTTC.

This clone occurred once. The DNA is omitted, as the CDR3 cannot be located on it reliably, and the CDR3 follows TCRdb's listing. The CDR3 reads CASSFGVGASARYF. The chain uses TRBV25-1 and TRBJ2-7; the table assigns TRBD2, which was not confirmed against the DNA. The germline V gene has CDR1 MGHDK and CDR2 SYGVNS. The CDR3 spans 14 amino acids, including both terminal residues.

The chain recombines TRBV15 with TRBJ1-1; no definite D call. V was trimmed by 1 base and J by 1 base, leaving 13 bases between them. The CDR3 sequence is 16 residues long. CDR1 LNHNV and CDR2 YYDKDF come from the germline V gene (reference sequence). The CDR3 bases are TGTGCCACCAGCAGAGGTAGCAGCCGCGCGAACACTGAAGCTTTCTTT. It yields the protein CATSRGSSRANTEAFF.

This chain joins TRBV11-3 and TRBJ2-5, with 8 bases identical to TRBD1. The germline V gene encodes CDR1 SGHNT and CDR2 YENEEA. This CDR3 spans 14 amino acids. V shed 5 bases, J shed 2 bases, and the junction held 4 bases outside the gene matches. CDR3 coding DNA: TGTGCCAGCAGCGTCGGACAGGGACAAGAGACCCAGTACTTC. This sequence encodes CASSVGQGQETQYF.